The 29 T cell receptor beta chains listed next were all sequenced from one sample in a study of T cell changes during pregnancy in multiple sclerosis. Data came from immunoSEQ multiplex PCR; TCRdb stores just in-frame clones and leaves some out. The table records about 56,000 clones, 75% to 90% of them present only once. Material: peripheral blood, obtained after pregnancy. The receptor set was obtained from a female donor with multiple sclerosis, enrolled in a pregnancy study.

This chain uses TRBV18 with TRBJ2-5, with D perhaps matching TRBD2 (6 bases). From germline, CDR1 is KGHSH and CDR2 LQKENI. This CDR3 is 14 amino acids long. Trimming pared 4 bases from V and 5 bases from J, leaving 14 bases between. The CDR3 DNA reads TGTGCCAGCTCACGATGGGGAGGAGTGGAGACCCAGTACTTC. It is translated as CASSRWGGVETQYF.

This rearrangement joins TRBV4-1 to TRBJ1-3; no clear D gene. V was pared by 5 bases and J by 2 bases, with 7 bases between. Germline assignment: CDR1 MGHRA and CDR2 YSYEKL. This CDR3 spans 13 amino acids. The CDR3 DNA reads TGCGCCAGCAGCTCCGGTCCTGGAAACACCATATATTTT. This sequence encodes CASSSGPGNTIYF.

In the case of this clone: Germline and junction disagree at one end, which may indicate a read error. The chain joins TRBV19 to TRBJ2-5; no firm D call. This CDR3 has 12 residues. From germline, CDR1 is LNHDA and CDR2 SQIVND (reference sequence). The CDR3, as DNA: TGTGCCAGTAGTCTAGAGTTCGGGACCCAGTACTTC. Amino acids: CASSLEFGTQYF. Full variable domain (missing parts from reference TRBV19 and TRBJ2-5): DGGITQSPKYLFRKEGQNVTLSCEQNLNHDAMYWYRQDPGQGLRLIYYSQIVNDFQKGDIAEGYSVSREKKESFPLTVTSAQKNPTAFYLCASSLEFGTQYFGPGTRLLVL.

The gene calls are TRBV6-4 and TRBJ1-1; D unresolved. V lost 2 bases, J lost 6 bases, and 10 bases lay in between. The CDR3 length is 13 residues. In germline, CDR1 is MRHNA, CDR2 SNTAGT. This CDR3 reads CASSDGGPSEAFF. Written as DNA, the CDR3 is TGTGCCAGCAGTGACGGAGGACCATCTGAAGCTTTCTTT.

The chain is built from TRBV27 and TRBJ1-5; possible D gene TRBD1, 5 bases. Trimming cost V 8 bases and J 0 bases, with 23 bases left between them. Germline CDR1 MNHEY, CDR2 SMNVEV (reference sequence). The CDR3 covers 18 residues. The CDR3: CASLPSKGRDDSNQPQHF. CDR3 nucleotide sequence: TGTGCCAGCCTACCATCGAAAGGCAGGGATGATAGCAATCAGCCCCAGCATTTT.

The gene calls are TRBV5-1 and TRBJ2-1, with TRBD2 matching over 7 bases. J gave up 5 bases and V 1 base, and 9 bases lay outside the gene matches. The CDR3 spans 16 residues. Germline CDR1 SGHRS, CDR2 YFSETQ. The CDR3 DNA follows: TGCGCCAGCAGCTTGATCGGGAGCGGGGATAACAATGAGCAGTTCTTC. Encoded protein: CASSLIGSGDNNEQFF. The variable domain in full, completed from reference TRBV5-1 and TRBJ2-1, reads KAGVTQTPRYLIKTRGQQVTLSCSPISGHRSVSWYQQTPGQGLQFLFEYFSETQRNKGNFPGRFSGRQFSNSRSEMNVSTLELGDSALYLCASSLIGSGDNNEQFFGPGTRLTVL.

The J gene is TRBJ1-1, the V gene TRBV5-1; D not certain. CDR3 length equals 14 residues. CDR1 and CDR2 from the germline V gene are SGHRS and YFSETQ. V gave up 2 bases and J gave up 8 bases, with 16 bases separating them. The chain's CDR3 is CASSLDREKREAFF. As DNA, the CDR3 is TGCGCCAGCAGCTTAGACCGGGAAAAGAGAGAAGCTTTCTTT. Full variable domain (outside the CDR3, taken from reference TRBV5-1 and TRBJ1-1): KAGVTQTPRYLIKTRGQQVTLSCSPISGHRSVSWYQQTPGQGLQFLFEYFSETQRNKGNFPGRFSGRQFSNSRSEMNVSTLELGDSALYLCASSLDREKREAFFGQGTRLTVV.

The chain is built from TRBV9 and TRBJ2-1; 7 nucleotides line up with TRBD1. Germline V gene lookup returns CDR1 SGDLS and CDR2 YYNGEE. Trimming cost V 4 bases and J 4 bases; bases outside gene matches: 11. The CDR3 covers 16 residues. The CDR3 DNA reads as TGTGCCAGCAGCACCCGACCGGGACAGACATACAATGAGCAGTTCTTC. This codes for CASSTRPGQTYNEQFF.

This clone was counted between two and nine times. The CDR3 nucleotides read TGTGCCAGCAGCTTTAACAGGGGAGACACTGAAGCTTTCTTT. Translating it yields CASSFNRGDTEAFF. The V and J genes are TRBV11-2 and TRBJ1-1; TRBD1 matches at 7 bases. The CDR3 has 14 amino acids. V shed 3 bases and J 3 bases; nucleotides not matched to a gene: 4. Germline lookup yields CDR1 SGHAT and CDR2 FQNNGV.

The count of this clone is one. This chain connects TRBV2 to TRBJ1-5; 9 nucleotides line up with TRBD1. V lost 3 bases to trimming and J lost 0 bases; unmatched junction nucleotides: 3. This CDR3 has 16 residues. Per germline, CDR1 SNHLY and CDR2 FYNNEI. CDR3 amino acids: CASSDDRGYSNQPQHF. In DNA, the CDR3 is TGTGCCAGCAGTGACGACAGGGGGTATAGCAATCAGCCCCAGCATTTT.

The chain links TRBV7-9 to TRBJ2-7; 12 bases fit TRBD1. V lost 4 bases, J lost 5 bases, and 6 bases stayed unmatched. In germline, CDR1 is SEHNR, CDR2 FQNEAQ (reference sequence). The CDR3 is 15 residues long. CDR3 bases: TGTGCCAGCAGCTCCTCGGGACAGGGGGCCGACGAGCAGTACTTC. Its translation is CASSSSGQGADEQYF.

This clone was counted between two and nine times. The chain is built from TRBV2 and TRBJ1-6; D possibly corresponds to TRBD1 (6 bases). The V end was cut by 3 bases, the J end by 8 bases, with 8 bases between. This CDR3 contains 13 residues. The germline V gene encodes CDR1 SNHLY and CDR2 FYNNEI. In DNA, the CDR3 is TGTGCCAGCAGTGAGTACAGGGATTCACCCCTCCACTTT. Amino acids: CASSEYRDSPLHF.

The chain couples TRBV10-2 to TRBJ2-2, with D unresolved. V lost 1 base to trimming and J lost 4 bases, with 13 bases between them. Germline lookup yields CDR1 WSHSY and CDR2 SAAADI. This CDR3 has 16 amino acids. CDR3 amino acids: CASSELNPAPTGELFF. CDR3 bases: TGCGCCAGCAGTGAGTTGAACCCAGCGCCCACCGGGGAGCTGTTTTTT.

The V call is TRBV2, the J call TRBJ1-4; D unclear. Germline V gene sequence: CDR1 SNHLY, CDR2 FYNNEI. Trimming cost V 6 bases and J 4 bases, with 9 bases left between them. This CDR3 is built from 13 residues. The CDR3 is CASSADHNEKLFF. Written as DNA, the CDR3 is TGTGCCAGCAGCGCGGATCATAATGAAAAACTGTTTTTT.

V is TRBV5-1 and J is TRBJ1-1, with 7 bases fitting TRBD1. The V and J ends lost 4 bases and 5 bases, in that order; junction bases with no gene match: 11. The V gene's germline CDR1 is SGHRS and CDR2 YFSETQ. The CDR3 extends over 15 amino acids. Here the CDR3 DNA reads TGCGCCAGCAGCCCCATAAGACAGGGTTTGACTGAAGCTTTCTTT. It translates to CASSPIRQGLTEAFF.

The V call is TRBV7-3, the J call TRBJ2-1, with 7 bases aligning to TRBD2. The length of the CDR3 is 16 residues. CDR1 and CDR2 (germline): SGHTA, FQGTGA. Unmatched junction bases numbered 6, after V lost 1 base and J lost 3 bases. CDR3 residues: CASSLRGGKDYNEQFF. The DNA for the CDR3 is TGTGCCAGCAGCTTAAGGGGGGGAAAGGACTACAATGAGCAGTTCTTC. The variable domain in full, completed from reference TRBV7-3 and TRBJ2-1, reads GAGVSQTPSNKVTEKGKYVELRCDPISGHTALYWYRQSLGQGPEFLIYFQGTGAADDSGLPNDRFFAVRPEGSVSTLKIQRTERGDSAVYLCASSLRGGKDYNEQFFGPGTRLTVL.

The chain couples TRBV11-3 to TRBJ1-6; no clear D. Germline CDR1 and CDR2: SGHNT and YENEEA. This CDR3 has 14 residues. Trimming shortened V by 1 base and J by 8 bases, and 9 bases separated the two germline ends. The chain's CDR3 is CASSLVPSYSPLHF. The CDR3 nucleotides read TGTGCCAGCAGCTTAGTTCCCTCGTATTCACCCCTCCACTTT.

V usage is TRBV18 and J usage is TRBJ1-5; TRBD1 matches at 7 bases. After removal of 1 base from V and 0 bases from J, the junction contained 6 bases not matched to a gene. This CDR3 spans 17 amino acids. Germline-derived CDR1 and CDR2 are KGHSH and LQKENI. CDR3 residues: CASSPRAQGNSNQPQHF. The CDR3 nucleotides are TGTGCCAGCTCACCACGGGCACAGGGGAATAGCAATCAGCCCCAGCATTTT. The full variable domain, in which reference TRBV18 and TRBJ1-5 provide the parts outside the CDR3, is NAGVMQNPRHLVRRRGQEARLRCSPMKGHSHVYWYRQLPEEGLKFMVYLQKENIIDESGMPKERFSAEFPKEGPSILRIQQVVRGDSAAYFCASSPRAQGNSNQPQHFGDGTRLSIL.

The CDR3 loop is CASSGYGRPYGYTF. CDR3 DNA sequence: TGTGCCAGCAGTGGATACGGCAGGCCCTATGGCTACACCTTC. The chain couples TRBV25-1 to TRBJ1-2, with D unclear. The V and J ends lost 4 bases and 4 bases respectively, with 13 bases between them. The CDR3 has 14 residues. Germline V gene lookup returns CDR1 MGHDK and CDR2 SYGVNS.

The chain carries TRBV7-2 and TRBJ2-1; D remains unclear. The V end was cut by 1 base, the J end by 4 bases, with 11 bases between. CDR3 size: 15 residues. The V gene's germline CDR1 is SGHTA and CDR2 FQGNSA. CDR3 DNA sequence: TGTGCCAGCAGCTTAGACGGTATGCGGTACAATGAGCAGTTCTTC. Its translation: CASSLDGMRYNEQFF.

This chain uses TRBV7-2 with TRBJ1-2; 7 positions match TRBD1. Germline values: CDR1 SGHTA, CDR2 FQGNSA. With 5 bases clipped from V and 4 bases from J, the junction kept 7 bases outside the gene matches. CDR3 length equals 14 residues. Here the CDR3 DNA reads TGTGCCAGCAGCCAGGGACAGAGGAGCTATGGCTACACCTTC. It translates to CASSQGQRSYGYTF.

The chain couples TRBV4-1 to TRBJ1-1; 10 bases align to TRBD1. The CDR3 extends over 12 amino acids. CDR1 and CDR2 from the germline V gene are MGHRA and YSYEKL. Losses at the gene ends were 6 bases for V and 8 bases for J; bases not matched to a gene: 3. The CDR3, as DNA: TGCGCCAGCAGTCGGACAGGGGGGGAAGCTTTCTTT. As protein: CASSRTGGEAFF.

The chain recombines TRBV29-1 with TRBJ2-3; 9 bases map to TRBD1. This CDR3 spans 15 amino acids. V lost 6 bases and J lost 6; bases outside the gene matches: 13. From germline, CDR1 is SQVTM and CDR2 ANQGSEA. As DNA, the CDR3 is TGCAGCGTGGGACAGGGTTGGGGGATGGGGGATACGCAGTATTTT. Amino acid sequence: CSVGQGWGMGDTQYF.

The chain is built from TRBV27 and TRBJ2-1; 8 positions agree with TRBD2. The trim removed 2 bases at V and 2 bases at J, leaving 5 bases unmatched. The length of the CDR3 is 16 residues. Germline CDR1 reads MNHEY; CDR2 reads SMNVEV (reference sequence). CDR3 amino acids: CASSLPGGMAYNEQFF. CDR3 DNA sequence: TGTGCCAGCAGTTTACCGGGGGGGATGGCCTACAATGAGCAGTTCTTC.

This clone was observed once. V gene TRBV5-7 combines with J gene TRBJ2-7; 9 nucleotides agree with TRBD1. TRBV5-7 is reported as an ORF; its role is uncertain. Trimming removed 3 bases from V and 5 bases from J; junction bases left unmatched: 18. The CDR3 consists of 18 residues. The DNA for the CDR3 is TGTGCCAGCAGCTCGCCGCGCTCCGGGACAGGGTTTACGGACGAGCAGTACTTC. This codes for CASSSPRSGTGFTDEQYF.

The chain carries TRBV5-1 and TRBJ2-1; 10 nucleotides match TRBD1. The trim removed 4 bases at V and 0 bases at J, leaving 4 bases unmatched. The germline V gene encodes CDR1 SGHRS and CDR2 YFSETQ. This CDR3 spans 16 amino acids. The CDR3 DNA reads TGCGCCAGCAGCCAACGGACAGGGGGCTCCTACAATGAGCAGTTCTTC. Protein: CASSQRTGGSYNEQFF.

The CDR3: CASSQEEGPGVMNTEAFF. The CDR3 DNA follows: TGCGCCAGCAGCCAAGAAGAGGGCCCAGGGGTCATGAACACTGAAGCTTTCTTT. The J gene is TRBJ1-1, the V gene TRBV4-1; a weak D match, TRBD1 (6 bases). This CDR3 spans 18 amino acids. With 0 bases removed from V and 0 bases from J, the gap between germline ends came to 17 bases. From germline, CDR1 is MGHRA and CDR2 YSYEKL.

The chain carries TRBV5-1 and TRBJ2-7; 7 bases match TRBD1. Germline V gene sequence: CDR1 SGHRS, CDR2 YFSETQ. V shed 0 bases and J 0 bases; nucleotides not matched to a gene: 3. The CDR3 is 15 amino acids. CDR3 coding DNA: TGCGCCAGCAGCTTGGCGACAGGGAGCTCCTACGAGCAGTACTTC. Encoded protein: CASSLATGSSYEQYF.

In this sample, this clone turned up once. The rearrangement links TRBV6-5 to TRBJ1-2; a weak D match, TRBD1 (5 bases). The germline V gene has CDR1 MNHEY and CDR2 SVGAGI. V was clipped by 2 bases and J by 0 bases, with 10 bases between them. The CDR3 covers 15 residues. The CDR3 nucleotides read TGTGCCAGCAGTTACATTGGGGGGGCTAACTATGGCTACACCTTC. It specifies CASSYIGGANYGYTF.